This T cell receptor (beta chain) was profiled in a study of cytomegalovirus exposure and HLA in healthy donors. General study results and limits: By a later analysis, the bulk of CMV-associated TCR beta chains appeared HLA-restricted.

PCR amplification relied on 60 Vbeta primers (plus 13 Jbeta primers). Only in-frame clones appear in the TCRdb table, and some are missing; sequencing was by immunoSEQ multiplex PCR. The sample includes tens of thousands of clones, less than 80% seen only once; the top ten take about 3.5%. This CDR3 comprises 15 residues. Germline V gene lookup returns CDR1 SGHRS and CDR2 YFSETQ. V was pared by 0 bases and J by 5 bases, with 11 bases between. Points on this clone: The antigen is undetermined.

The sequence was collected from a woman aged 40 to 55 in good health and CMV-seronegative. Sequencing was done on a sample of PBMCs. V and J are TRBV5-1 and TRBJ1-4, with D maybe TRBD1 (6 bases). CDR3 DNA: TGCGCCAGCAGCTTGGTGTTGGGGGCGAATGAAAAACTGTTTTTT. This codes for CASSLVLGANEKLFF.